This T cell receptor (beta chain) was sequenced for a study of CXCR3-negative and CXCR3-positive naive CD8 T cells (dated by TCRdb to the late 2010s). Looking at the study overall: In total, roughly 140 million TRB reads were obtained, which works out to roughly 1.5 +/- 0.3 million reads per library. The TRBV-TRBJ cluster analysis covered naive subsets from five or six donors and memory cells from 3 donors. The diversity and physicochemical repertoire analyses included approximately ten donors pooled from two independent experiments. Results and caveats for the whole study, not just this receptor: Naive CXCR3-negative and CXCR3-positive cells from the same donor showed similar TRBV-TRBJ usage, whereas memory cells showed distinct patterns. Both naive subsets had comparably high repertoire diversity, while memory CD8+ T cells had much lower repertoire diversity. Freshly isolated PBMCs were used for most assays because CXCR3 expression partially decreased after cryopreservation. Because surface CD5, which is linked to self-reactivity in mice, was comparable between the naive subsets, TCR interaction strength was also inferred from the physicochemical properties of TRB CDR3s. TRB CDR3s from CXCR3-positive naive cells showed higher hydrophobicity (lower Kidera factor 4), lower energy, and higher strength and volume indices than CXCR3-negative naive cells.

A word on this clonotype: Its antigen has not been determined.

Each CD8+ T cell subset was flow-sorted in triplicate, and around 300,000 cells per subset were placed directly into RLT lysis buffer. To keep memory contaminants out, a stringent definition of naive CD8+ T cells was applied: CD45RO-CCR7+CD27+CD95-. Standard density gradient centrifugation was used to isolate peripheral blood mononuclear cells from buffy coats. A FACSAria III was used to flow-sort naive CD8+ T cells into CXCR3-negative and CXCR3-positive populations. Total RNA was extracted from sorted cells with an RNeasy Mini Kit. For sequencing, a NextSeq 550 was employed. The Human TCR Profiling Kit (MiLaboratory) was used to make UMI-labeled 5' RACE TRB cDNA libraries. cDNA synthesis used the entire amount of extracted RNA, and PCR amplification then used the entire amount of cDNA produced. Libraries were prepared in parallel with an identical number of PCR cycles. Per the authors' processing: With a requirement of at least two reads per UMI, MIGEC and MiXCR extracted about 48,000 +/- 9,800 unique UMI-labeled TRB cDNA molecules per library. On average, each library contained approximately 40,000 +/- 10,000 functional in-frame TRB CDR3 nucleotide clonotypes without stop codons. Diversity metrics, including normalized Shannon-Wiener and Chao1, were computed in VDJtools after downsampling to 5000 UMI-labeled TRB molecules per sample. Clonotype-size-weighted physicochemical properties of the central five CDR3 residues (interaction energy, strength, volume and Kidera factor 4) were computed in VDJtools. TCRdb reprocessed the reads into one record per CDR3 protein sequence, lacking DNA. The V and J calls reflect TCRdb's pipeline rather than the authors' work. This specimen's table enumerates fewer than 95,000 distinct CDR3 sequences. The top ten constitute around 1.5% of the sample.

CDR3 length: 14 amino acids, cysteine to phenylalanine. The nucleotide record is missing. As encoded in the germline V gene (reference sequence), CDR1 is SEHNR while CDR2 is FQNEAQ. Sequenced material: naive CXCR3- CD8+ T cells from blood. Interpreted using the paper, the cell subset or site label stands for: CD45RO-CCR7+CD27+CD95- naive CD8+ T cells lacking CXCR3 (TNR3-). The sequence came from a human donor in good health. Some clones in this sample may be carry-over from other donors' samples. The chain couples TRBV7-9 to TRBJ1-2; TCRdb gives TRBD1 as the D gene, but with no DNA this cannot be confirmed. The CDR3 corresponds to CASSLDQGARGYTF. Reference TRBV7-9 and TRBJ1-2 genes cover what lies past the CDR3, so the full variable domain is DTGVSQNPRHKITKRGQNVTFRCDPISEHNRLYWYRQTLGQGPEFLTYFQNEAQLEKSRLLSDRFSAERPKGSFSTLEIQRTEQGDSAMYLCASSLDQGARGYTFGSGTRLTVV.